This T cell receptor (beta chain) is drawn from a study of blood T cells in healthy people across ages. Study-wide results and limits: Both naive CD4+ cell counts and diversity were greater in long-lived donors than in aged donors.

This clonotype has a count of ten or more. What it binds is not known. CDR3 length equals 15 residues. V was pared by 5 bases and J by 3 bases, with 10 bases of the junction left unmatched. Germline V gene data show CDR1 as SGHVS and CDR2 as FNYEAQ. Primed by a sample-barcoded 5' primer and a J-beta primer mix, a second PCR proceeded for 7 to 11 cycles. TCRdb reanalysed the 5' RACE reads using MiXCR and keeps one entry per CDR3 protein. The repertoire holds 870,000 or so distinct CDR3 sequences, with under 35% as singletons. V gene TRBV7-6 combines with J gene TRBJ2-7; 7 positions agree with TRBD1. The clonotype comes from a woman aged 80 or over in good health. Sequencing used blood. CDR3 in amino acids: CASSPSSGQLYEQYF. CDR3 DNA: TGTGCCAGCAGCCCATCCTCGGGACAGCTCTACGAGCAGTACTTC.